This TCR beta chain was captured by sequencing in a study of T cell changes during pregnancy in multiple sclerosis. Method: immunoSEQ multiplex PCR; TCRdb's copy keeps in-frame clones and lacks some. The sample records about 80,000 clones, 89% being singletons. CDR3 length: 16 amino acids. The V gene lost 3 bases and the J gene lost 2 bases, with 17 bases spanning the gap. Germline CDR1 and CDR2: SGDLS and YYNGEE. In its sample, this clone was seen a few times. This receptor was obtained from a female donor with multiple sclerosis, enrolled in a pregnancy study. Sequences were derived from peripheral blood, sampled before pregnancy. J is TRBJ1-2 and V is TRBV9; tentatively, D is TRBD1 (6 bases). This chain's CDR3 is CASSAGVGGLNYGYTF. Written as DNA, the CDR3 is TGTGCCAGCAGCGCCGGAGTCGGGGGGCTGAACTATGGCTACACCTTC.